This T cell receptor (beta chain) was profiled in a study of T-cell reconstitution after alpha-beta-depleted transplantation in children. Germline V CDR1 and CDR2: SGHRS, YFSETQ. The CDR3 is 11 residues long. V lost 5 bases, J lost 7 bases, and 9 bases lay in between. Unique molecular identifiers were incorporated into the prepared TCRbeta library. TCRdb independently ran MiXCR on the PCR reads; one entry per CDR3 protein. The sample lists 300,000 to 400,000 distinct CDR3 sequences, under 20% occurring once. The starting material was PBMCs, mostly from graft donor cells, obtained 360 days after TCRalphabeta/CD19-depleted stem cell transplant. This TCR derives from a male patient aged 2-10 years who had a stem cell transplant for acute lymphoblastic leukemia, so the T cells may come from the graft donor. The chain uses TRBV5-1 and TRBJ2-5; no reliable D call. CDR3 in amino acids: CASRDPGTQYF. CDR3 DNA: TGCGCCAGCAGGGACCCCGGGACCCAGTACTTC.